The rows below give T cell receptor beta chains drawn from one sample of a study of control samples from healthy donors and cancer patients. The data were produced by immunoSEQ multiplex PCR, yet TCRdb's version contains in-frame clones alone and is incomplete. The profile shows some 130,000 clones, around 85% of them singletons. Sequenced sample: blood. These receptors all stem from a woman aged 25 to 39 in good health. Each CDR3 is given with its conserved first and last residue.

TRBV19	CASSIFLGRVNSEAFF
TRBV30	CAWSPRGRPSIPHYSNQPQHF
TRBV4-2	CASSQERADTQYF
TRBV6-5	CASMGFLLGNTIYF
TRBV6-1	CASSEIDRTGYEQYF
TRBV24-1	CATRLHTGTQLNTGELFF
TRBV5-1	CASSLAWGPGGLNEQFF
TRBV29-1	CSVERGSATGELFF
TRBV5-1	CASQPDSNTEAFF
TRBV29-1	CSVEDGRGLAQYF
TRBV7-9	CASSYGLIQETQYF
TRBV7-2	CASSLVDRGSEQYF
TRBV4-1	CASSQVGLAGVQYF
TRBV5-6	CASSLAGGYGQYF
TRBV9	CASSSGLAGVTDTQYF
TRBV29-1	CSVEGGRGQGPSDGYTF
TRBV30	CAWSSQMNTEAFF
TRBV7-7	CASSQGTSGVSHYNEQFF
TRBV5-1	CASSLGLSADTQYF
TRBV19	CASSDWASAGNSPLHF
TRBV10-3	CAIRGTSGSGEQYF
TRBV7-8	CASSLAGGYEQYF
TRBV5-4	CASSSLLAGGPYEQYF
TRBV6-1	CASSEAFSGSYEQYF
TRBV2	CASGQGSYEQYF
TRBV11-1	CASSLVRYTEAFF
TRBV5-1	CASSSLPGVSGNTQYF
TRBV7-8	CASSLGGTYEQYF
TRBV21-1	CASSSQTSGGYNEQFF
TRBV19	CASSIPRTSGYNEQFF
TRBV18	CASSPQGQGADTQYF
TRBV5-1	CASSLEASGDNEQFF
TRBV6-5	CASISTWSQPQHF
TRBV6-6	CASSYDVTGAYQPQHF
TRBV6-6	CASSYQGQNQPQHF
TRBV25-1	CASIPGGRFNEAFF
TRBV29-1	CSVDFSQETQYF
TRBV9	CASSVVANTEAFF
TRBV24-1	CATSVGGDETQYF
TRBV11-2	CASSFGAGYEQYF
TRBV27	CASSLSLLSYEQYF
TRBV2	CASSAAGEDTQYF
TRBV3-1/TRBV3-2	CASSQDLGGRADTQYF
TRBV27	CASSLLGGLAGGSYNEQFF
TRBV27	CASSRHRVDYGYTF
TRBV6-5	CASRRGEIGKNIQYF
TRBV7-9	CASSPPTGPSSYEQYF